The rows below give T cell receptor beta chains drawn from one sample of a study of blood T cells in healthy people across ages. TCRdb re-called the 5' RACE reads with MiXCR, one entry per CDR3 protein. The repertoire holds around 800,000 distinct CDR3 sequences, with approximately 65% as singletons. The sample consisted of blood. The receptors were gathered from a man aged 30-40 years in good health. The conserved cysteine and the conserved F or W are not part of the CDR3 here.

V	length	CDR3
TRBV5-1	12	ASRVRDDNSPLH
TRBV6-6	14	ASSYARDRGTYEQY
TRBV10-3	13	AISDLRSLGETQY
TRBV7-2	16	ASSLLPGAGYSYNEQF
TRBV6-6	11	ASKATGFREQY
TRBV4-2	13	ASSQFRGGVNEQF
TRBV9	12	ASSAGGDFTEQY
TRBV20-1	12	SAPTGPSYNEQY
TRBV10-3	10	AISESGKPQH
TRBV4-2	12	ASSQPSRGRGYT
TRBV5-1	15	ASSLVGRQTSTDTQY
TRBV20-1	13	SAGDRGRGQETQY
TRBV27	11	ASSLIRGHGYT
TRBV7-9	13	ASSSGLANSYEQY
TRBV2	10	ASSEGRDTRY
TRBV20-1	10	RAGTGRETQY
TRBV28	14	ASSLTGARSSYEQY
TRBV7-3	13	ASSLVGAVTGELF
TRBV10-3	11	AIIARLGETQY
TRBV7-6	14	ASSHYRGVGANVLT
TRBV5-1	11	ASSLGLKYEQY
TRBV20-1	11	SGSRTGANVLT